The rows below give T cell receptor beta chains drawn from one sample of a study of CD8 T cells in ankylosing spondylitis. One entry per CDR3 protein, called by TCRdb with MiXCR from the 5' RACE reads. The sample records just over 150,000 distinct CDR3 sequences, around 18% being singletons. The specimen sequenced was blood, either unsorted or a sorted T cell fraction (not recorded which). The receptors were gathered from a male donor with ankylosing spondylitis or in good health (not recorded which). Each CDR3 is given with its conserved first and last residue. The D gene is left open where the match is weak. The listing skips clone size in some rows; elsewhere it reads once, few, many or a size class.

j_gene: TRBJ1-5; d_gene: -; v_gene: TRBV15; abundance: -; CDR3nt: TGTGCCACCAACAGAGAATTCGGGCAGGGCTTTCAGCCCCAGCATTTT; CDR3aa: CATNREFGQGFQPQHF
j_gene: TRBJ2-1; d_gene: -; v_gene: TRBV18; abundance: -; CDR3nt: TGTGCCAGCTCAGGGCAGGGTACCCAGGATGAGCAGTTCTTC; CDR3aa: CASSGQGTQDEQFF
j_gene: TRBJ2-5; d_gene: -; v_gene: TRBV20-1; abundance: many; CDR3nt: TGCAGTGCCAGTAGGGGAAAAGAGACCCAGTACTTC; CDR3aa: CSASRGKETQYF
j_gene: TRBJ2-7; d_gene: TRBD1; v_gene: TRBV5-1; abundance: many; CDR3nt: TGCGCCAGCAGCCCCGACAGGGGCGAATACGAGCAGTACTTC; CDR3aa: CASSPDRGEYEQYF
j_gene: TRBJ2-2; d_gene: TRBD1; v_gene: TRBV14; abundance: -; CDR3nt: TGTGCCAGCAGATCCGACCCCGGGACAGGGAGGACCGGGGAGCTGTTTTTT; CDR3aa: CASRSDPGTGRTGELFF
j_gene: TRBJ2-7; d_gene: TRBD1; v_gene: TRBV5-1; abundance: many; CDR3nt: TGCGCCAGCAGCCAGGACAGGCTCTACGAGCAGTACTTC; CDR3aa: CASSQDRLYEQYF
j_gene: TRBJ2-1; d_gene: -; v_gene: TRBV7-3; abundance: many; CDR3nt: TGTGCCAGCAGCTTAGGCGACAACGGCTACAATGAGCAGTTCTTC; CDR3aa: CASSLGDNGYNEQFF
j_gene: TRBJ2-7; d_gene: TRBD1; v_gene: TRBV5-1; abundance: many; CDR3nt: TGTGCCAGCAGTCTCGGACAGGGGGCCTACGAGCAGTACTTC; CDR3aa: CASSLGQGAYEQYF
j_gene: TRBJ2-1; d_gene: -; v_gene: TRBV12-3/TRBV12-4; abundance: few; CDR3nt: TGTGCCAGCAGGGGGACTTCCGCCTACAATGAGCAGTTCTTC; CDR3aa: CASRGTSAYNEQFF
j_gene: TRBJ2-1; d_gene: -; v_gene: TRBV6-5; abundance: many; CDR3nt: TGTGCCAGCAGTTTAACAGGCTTTCGGGATGAGCAGTTCTTC; CDR3aa: CASSLTGFRDEQFF
j_gene: TRBJ1-2; d_gene: -; v_gene: TRBV29-1; abundance: many; CDR3nt: TGCAGCGTCGCGGGGGGGATCAACTATGGCTACACCTTC; CDR3aa: CSVAGGINYGYTF
j_gene: TRBJ2-7; d_gene: TRBD2; v_gene: TRBV4-1; abundance: -; CDR3nt: TGCGCCAGCAGCCCTAGCGGGATCTCCTACGAGCAGTACTTC; CDR3aa: CASSPSGISYEQYF
j_gene: TRBJ2-1; d_gene: TRBD2; v_gene: TRBV5-8; abundance: -; CDR3nt: TGTGCCAGCAGCTTACCGGGACTAGCGGGGTACAATGAGCAGTTCTTC; CDR3aa: CASSLPGLAGYNEQFF